This T cell receptor beta chain is drawn from a study of T cell responses to AZD1222 COVID-19 vaccine. General observations from the study: Donors were chiefly white British, with a greater number of females, and clonal diversity was perhaps underestimated. The study sampled repertoires only after the peak T cell response. The number of AZD1222 recipients seropositive at baseline was only five or six.

Remarks on this clone: The antigen remains unidentified.

Measured with immunoSEQ multiplex PCR; TCRdb has only the in-frame clones, and not every one. The top ten hold 12% of the sample, which has about 90,000 clones, roughly 90% seen once. CDR3 size: 12 residues. From germline, CDR1 is ENHRY and CDR2 SYGVKD. V lost 8 bases and J lost 2, with 9 bases in between. This chain links TRBV10-3 with TRBJ2-5; the D gene could be TRBD1 or TRBD2 (6 bases each). The sequenced sample was peripheral blood, obtained 28 days after the second AZD1222 dose. This TCR was sampled from an adult who received the AZD1222 COVID-19 vaccine. The CDR3, as DNA: TGTGCCATCCGGGGGACACAAGAGACCCAGTACTTC. Protein product: CAIRGTQETQYF.